This T cell receptor beta chain was captured by sequencing in a study of cytomegalovirus exposure and HLA in healthy donors. With 60 Vbeta and 13 Jbeta primers, the PCR was carried out. The method was immunoSEQ multiplex PCR; TCRdb's version includes in-frame clones alone and lacks a portion of them. The data contain under 200,000 clones, 75% to 80% of them singletons. General study findings and limits: A link between a missense DCLRE1C variant and TCR beta V- and J-gene trimming emerged from a later analysis. Donor immune exposure was known only as CMV serostatus. A later analysis showed that HLA-associated TCR beta chains had undergone more clonal expansion than equally common others. Apparent HLA restriction characterized most CMV-associated TCR beta chains in a later analysis.

Note on this clone: Its antigen is as yet unknown.

Germline CDR1 is MGHDK and CDR2 is SYGVNS. The CDR3 runs to 13 residues. Trimming pared 5 bases from V and 8 bases from J, leaving 15 bases between. This receptor was identified in a woman aged 40 to 49 in good health and CMV-seropositive. The chain combines TRBV25-1 with TRBJ1-2, with D hard to call. The sequencing sample was made of PBMCs. CDR3 region: CASSKPPPGGYTF. Here the CDR3 DNA reads TGTGCCAGCAGTAAGCCCCCTCCGGGAGGCTACACCTTC.